These T cell receptor beta chains were read from a single sample in a study of shared clonotypes between healthy human individuals. The protocol was immunoSEQ multiplex PCR, while the TCRdb copy is restricted to in-frame clones and leaves out a portion. The data show around 1.6 million clones, 95% to 99% seen once. Sequenced sample: naive CD4+ T cells sorted from blood. These receptors all stem from a man younger than 45 in good health. The CDR3 runs from the conserved cysteine through the conserved F or W. Fields, in order: D gene, CDR3 length, V gene, J gene, clone size, CDR3 DNA, CDR3 protein. A D gene is named only where the DNA matches it firmly. Size tells how often a clone was seen (once, few, many) or the class of an expanded clone, and some rows leave it out.

D: .
length: 15
V: TRBV28
J: TRBJ2-7
size: .
DNA: TGTGCCAGCAGTTTTGGCGGATCGAGCTCCTACGAGCAGTACTTC
CDR3: CASSFGGSSSYEQYF

D: TRBD1
length: 15
V: TRBV11-1
J: TRBJ2-5
size: .
DNA: TGTGCCAGCAGCTTAGGCAGGGGGCAGCGAGAGACCCAGTACTTC
CDR3: CASSLGRGQRETQYF

D: TRBD2
length: 18
V: TRBV10-3
J: TRBJ2-5
size: .
DNA: TGTGCCACTCTGAACACGCTAACTAGCGGCAGAAACCAAGAGACCCAGTACTTC
CDR3: CATLNTLTSGRNQETQYF

D: .
length: 15
V: TRBV28
J: TRBJ2-7
size: .
DNA: TGTGCCAGCAGTTTACCCCTGAGCTGGGATGGGGAGCAGTACTTC
CDR3: CASSLPLSWDGEQYF

D: .
length: 19
V: TRBV7-9
J: TRBJ2-7
size: .
DNA: TGTGCCAGCAGCTCGAGCCTCAACAGGGTATTCGGGAATTCCTACGAGCAGTACTTC
CDR3: CASSSSLNRVFGNSYEQYF

D: TRBD1
length: 15
V: TRBV5-6
J: TRBJ1-1
size: .
DNA: TGTGCCAGCACTACTAGTGGAGGGGGCTCCTATAGAGCTTTCTTT
CDR3: CASTTSGGGSYRAFF

D: .
length: 13
V: TRBV7-9
J: TRBJ2-6
size: .
DNA: TGTGCCAGCAGCCCTTCTGGGGCCAACGTCCTGACTTTC
CDR3: CASSPSGANVLTF

D: TRBD2
length: 18
V: TRBV19
J: TRBJ2-3
size: once
DNA: TGTGCCAGTAGTCTGCTAGCGGGAGGCGGGGCGGGTCCAGATACGCAGTATTTT
CDR3: CASSLLAGGGAGPDTQYF

D: TRBD1
length: 15
V: TRBV28
J: TRBJ1-2
size: once
DNA: TGTGCCAGCAGCCCTTGGGGACAGGGAGACTATGGCTACACCTTC
CDR3: CASSPWGQGDYGYTF

D: .
length: 16
V: TRBV9
J: TRBJ2-1
size: .
DNA: TGTGCCAGCAGCGTAAACCCCTTTGGCTCCTACAATGAGCAGTTCTTC
CDR3: CASSVNPFGSYNEQFF

D: .
length: 14
V: TRBV5-5
J: TRBJ1-1
size: .
DNA: TGTGCCAGCAGCTTGGCAGGGACGAACACTGAAGCTTTCTTT
CDR3: CASSLAGTNTEAFF

D: .
length: 16
V: TRBV10-3
J: TRBJ2-2
size: .
DNA: TGTGCCATCAGTGAGTCCACAGGGTTAGGTACCGGGGAGCTGTTTTTT
CDR3: CAISESTGLGTGELFF

D: TRBD2
length: 15
V: TRBV30
J: TRBJ2-3
size: .
DNA: TGTGCCTGGACCTCGGGACTAGCGCAGTCGGATACGCAGTATTTT
CDR3: CAWTSGLAQSDTQYF

D: .
length: 15
V: TRBV5-6
J: TRBJ1-5
size: .
DNA: TGTGCCAGCAGCTCCTGGAGGCGTAGCAATCAGCCCCAGCATTTT
CDR3: CASSSWRRSNQPQHF

D: TRBD1
length: 14
V: TRBV6-1
J: TRBJ2-7
size: .
DNA: TGTGCCAGCACCCGGGGGACAGGGAGGTACGAGCAGTACTTC
CDR3: CASTRGTGRYEQYF

D: .
length: 13
V: TRBV5-1
J: TRBJ2-1
size: .
DNA: TGCGCCAGCAGCTCGGACATTTACAATGAGCAGTTCTTC
CDR3: CASSSDIYNEQFF

D: .
length: 9
V: TRBV5-1
J: TRBJ2-1
size: .
DNA: TGCGCCCCGGAGACTGAGCAGTTCTTC
CDR3: CAPETEQFF

D: .
length: 9
V: TRBV19
J: TRBJ1-4
size: .
DNA: TGTGCCAGTAGTACGGAACTGTTTTTT
CDR3: CASSTELFF

D: TRBD1
length: 18
V: TRBV5-1
J: TRBJ1-4
size: .
DNA: TGCGCCAGCAGCCGAATTGGACAGGGACCAGCAACTAATGAAAAACTGTTTTTT
CDR3: CASSRIGQGPATNEKLFF

D: TRBD1
length: 12
V: TRBV28
J: TRBJ1-4
size: .
DNA: TGTGCCAGCAGAACAGGGGTGGAAAAACTGTTTTTT
CDR3: CASRTGVEKLFF

D: .
length: 15
V: TRBV5-6
J: TRBJ1-3
size: .
DNA: TGTGCCAGCAGCTTGGCCCGACGGCTTGGAAACACCATATATTTT
CDR3: CASSLARRLGNTIYF

D: .
length: 14
V: TRBV5-1
J: TRBJ1-1
size: .
DNA: TGCGCCAGCAGCTTGGGTCCCGGGAACACTGAAGCTTTCTTT
CDR3: CASSLGPGNTEAFF

D: .
length: 12
V: TRBV4-1
J: TRBJ2-1
size: .
DNA: TGCGCCAGCAGCCTACCGAACAATGAGCAGTTCTTC
CDR3: CASSLPNNEQFF

D: TRBD1
length: 15
V: TRBV6-1
J: TRBJ2-3
size: .
DNA: TGTGCCAGCAAAGACAGGGATGTTGGCACAGATACGCAGTATTTT
CDR3: CASKDRDVGTDTQYF

D: .
length: 16
V: TRBV5-1
J: TRBJ2-2
size: .
DNA: TGCGCCAGCAGCCTAACCAGGGGACTGTTCACCGGGGAGCTGTTTTTT
CDR3: CASSLTRGLFTGELFF

D: TRBD1
length: 15
V: TRBV14
J: TRBJ1-1
size: once
DNA: TGTGCCAGCAGCCACCCGACAGGGGGGAACACTGAAGCTTTCTTT
CDR3: CASSHPTGGNTEAFF

D: .
length: 14
V: TRBV5-1
J: TRBJ2-1
size: .
DNA: TGCGCCAGCAGCCCAGGACAAGGGTACAATGAGCAGTTCTTC
CDR3: CASSPGQGYNEQFF

D: TRBD1
length: 16
V: TRBV5-1
J: TRBJ2-2
size: .
DNA: TGCGCCAGCAGCTTGGCCATCAGGGGGCGTATCGGGGAGCTGTTTTTT
CDR3: CASSLAIRGRIGELFF

D: .
length: 15
V: TRBV2
J: TRBJ2-3
size: .
DNA: TGTGCCAGCAGTGAAGCAGTCGGACCCGGGGGTACGCAGTATTTT
CDR3: CASSEAVGPGGTQYF

D: .
length: 14
V: TRBV5-1
J: TRBJ2-2
size: .
DNA: TGCGCCAGCAGCTTGATTCGGGACACCGGGGAGCTGTTTTTT
CDR3: CASSLIRDTGELFF

D: .
length: 14
V: TRBV9
J: TRBJ2-2
size: .
DNA: TGTGCCAGCAGCGTCGGGAGAAACACCGGGGAGCTGTTTTTT
CDR3: CASSVGRNTGELFF

D: .
length: 11
V: TRBV20-1
J: TRBJ2-7
size: .
DNA: TGCAGTGCTAGGACCACAGGGGAGCAGTACTTC
CDR3: CSARTTGEQYF

D: TRBD2
length: 17
V: TRBV9
J: TRBJ2-2
size: .
DNA: TGTGCCAGCAGCGTCGGGACTAGCGGGACCCTAACCGGGGAGCTGTTTTTT
CDR3: CASSVGTSGTLTGELFF

D: .
length: 14
V: TRBV19
J: TRBJ2-2
size: .
DNA: TGTGCCAGTAGTGCAGTGGCGAACACCGGGGAGCTGTTTTTT
CDR3: CASSAVANTGELFF

D: .
length: 15
V: TRBV10-3
J: TRBJ2-7
size: .
DNA: TGTGCCATCAGCCGTGTTCTCGAAGGGGGGGACGAGCAGTACTTC
CDR3: CAISRVLEGGDEQYF

D: .
length: 10
V: TRBV29-1
J: TRBJ2-7
size: .
DNA: TGCAGCGTTGTTTGGGGCGAGCAGTACTTC
CDR3: CSVVWGEQYF

D: .
length: 14
V: TRBV29-1
J: TRBJ1-2
size: .
DNA: TGCAGCGTTATGACGACCTATCCGCGATATGGCTACACCTTC
CDR3: CSVMTTYPRYGYTF

D: .
length: 12
V: TRBV10-3
J: TRBJ2-7
size: .
DNA: TGTGCCATCAGTGAGTCTTCCTACGAGCAGTACTTC
CDR3: CAISESSYEQYF

D: TRBD1
length: 14
V: TRBV9
J: TRBJ2-3
size: .
DNA: TGTGCCAGTTCCGGGACAGCTTACGTAGATACGCAGTATTTT
CDR3: CASSGTAYVDTQYF

D: .
length: 17
V: TRBV4-3
J: TRBJ2-1
size: .
DNA: TGCGCCAGCAGCCAGTTTGCCGGGACGGATTCTTACAATGAGCAGTTCTTC
CDR3: CASSQFAGTDSYNEQFF

D: .
length: 13
V: TRBV18
J: TRBJ1-5
size: .
DNA: TGTGCCAGCTCACCAGGGGGCAATCAGCCCCAGCATTTT
CDR3: CASSPGGNQPQHF

D: TRBD2
length: 16
V: TRBV7-2
J: TRBJ2-3
size: .
DNA: TGTGCCAGCAGCTTGATACAACTAGCGGACACAGATACGCAGTATTTT
CDR3: CASSLIQLADTDTQYF

D: .
length: 16
V: TRBV5-1
J: TRBJ1-1
size: .
DNA: TGCGCCAGCAGCCCCTACCTAGAGACAGGAAACACTGAAGCTTTCTTT
CDR3: CASSPYLETGNTEAFF

D: .
length: 16
V: TRBV28
J: TRBJ2-7
size: .
DNA: TGTGCCAGCAAGTCCCCGACCGGCAGGGATCCTTACGAGCAGTACTTC
CDR3: CASKSPTGRDPYEQYF

D: .
length: 16
V: TRBV19
J: TRBJ2-7
size: .
DNA: TGTGCCAGTAGCCCCCCGAGGCTGGACGGACCCTACGAGCAGTACTTC
CDR3: CASSPPRLDGPYEQYF

D: .
length: 16
V: TRBV5-4
J: TRBJ2-3
size: .
DNA: TGTGCCAGCAGCTCCCCCCTTAGGGGCGTCACAGATACGCAGTATTTT
CDR3: CASSSPLRGVTDTQYF

D: .
length: 16
V: TRBV7-9
J: TRBJ2-7
size: .
DNA: TGTGCCAGCAGCCCCCCTGCAGCCGGGGACAACCACGAGCAGTACTTC
CDR3: CASSPPAAGDNHEQYF

D: TRBD2
length: 17
V: TRBV4-1
J: TRBJ2-2
size: .
DNA: TGCGCCAGCAGCCAAGAGGCAATAGCGGGAGTTAACGGGGAGCTGTTTTTT
CDR3: CASSQEAIAGVNGELFF

D: TRBD2
length: 17
V: TRBV7-2
J: TRBJ2-2
size: .
DNA: TGTGCCAGCAGCTCCTCCGGGACTAGCGGGAACACCGGGGAGCTGTTTTTT
CDR3: CASSSSGTSGNTGELFF

D: .
length: 13
V: TRBV10-3
J: TRBJ2-2
size: .
DNA: TGTGCCATCAGCACTTCTAGATCCGGGGAGCTGTTTTTT
CDR3: CAISTSRSGELFF

D: .
length: 13
V: TRBV14
J: TRBJ2-7
size: .
DNA: TGTGCCAGCAGCCTTGGCCTGCGCTACGAGCAGTACTTC
CDR3: CASSLGLRYEQYF

D: .
length: 16
V: TRBV4-1
J: TRBJ2-3
size: .
DNA: TGCGCCAGCAGCCAAGGACCGGGAATCGTTTTAGATACGCAGTATTTT
CDR3: CASSQGPGIVLDTQYF